This T cell receptor beta chain was documented in a study of PD-1 blockade in mismatch repair-deficient tumors. Study-wide background: All were previously treated, progressing patients with about twelve mismatch repair-deficient cancer types. General observations from the study: Tumor-resident clones, often absent from pretreatment blood, expanded after pembrolizumab and then contracted.

Clones were sequenced by immunoSEQ multiplex PCR, and TCRdb holds only the in-frame ones, with some missing. Of roughly 32,000 clones listed, around 80% are singletons. The CDR3 contains 13 residues. Germline assignment: CDR1 LNHDA and CDR2 SQIVND (reference sequence). Trimming removed 4 bases from V and 1 base from J, with 7 bases in between. To note about this clone: Its antigen is unidentified.

PCR or immunohistochemistry showed mismatch repair deficiency in every enrolled patient. A few pembrolizumab responders had their TCRs sequenced. The rearrangement links TRBV19 to TRBJ1-1; D is undetermined. The sequence derives from an adult with mismatch repair-deficient cancer. This specimen consisted of PBMCs, obtained less than 7 weeks after starting pembrolizumab. Written as DNA, the CDR3 is TGTGCCAGTAGTAAGAACACGAACACTGAAGCTTTCTTT. Protein: CASSKNTNTEAFF. Supplemented by reference TRBV19 and TRBJ1-1, the full variable domain reads DGGITQSPKYLFRKEGQNVTLSCEQNLNHDAMYWYRQDPGQGLRLIYYSQIVNDFQKGDIAEGYSVSREKKESFPLTVTSAQKNPTAFYLCASSKNTNTEAFFGQGTRLTVV.